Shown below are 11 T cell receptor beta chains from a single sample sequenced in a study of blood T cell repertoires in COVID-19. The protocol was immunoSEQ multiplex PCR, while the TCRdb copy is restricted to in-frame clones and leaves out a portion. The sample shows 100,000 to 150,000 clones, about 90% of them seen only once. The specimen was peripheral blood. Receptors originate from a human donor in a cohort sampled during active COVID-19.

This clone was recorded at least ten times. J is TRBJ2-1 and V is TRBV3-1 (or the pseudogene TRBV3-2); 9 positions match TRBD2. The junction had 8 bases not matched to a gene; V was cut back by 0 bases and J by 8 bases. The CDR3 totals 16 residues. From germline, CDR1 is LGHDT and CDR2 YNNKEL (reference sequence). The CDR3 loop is CASSQDGQRGDYEQFF. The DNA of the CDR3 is TGTGCCAGCAGCCAAGACGGGCAGCGGGGGGATTATGAGCAGTTCTTC.

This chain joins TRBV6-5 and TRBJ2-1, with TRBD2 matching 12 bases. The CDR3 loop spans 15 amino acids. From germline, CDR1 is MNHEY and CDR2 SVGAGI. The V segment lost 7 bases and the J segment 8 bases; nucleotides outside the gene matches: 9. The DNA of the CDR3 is TGTGCCAGCAACTTACTAGCGGGGGGTGGTCATGAGCAGTTCTTC. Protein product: CASNLLAGGGHEQFF.

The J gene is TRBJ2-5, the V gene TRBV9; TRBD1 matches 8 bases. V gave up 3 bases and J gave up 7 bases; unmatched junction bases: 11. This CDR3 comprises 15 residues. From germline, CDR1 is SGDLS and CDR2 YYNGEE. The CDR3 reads CASSDPGQAEATQYF. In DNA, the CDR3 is TGTGCCAGCAGCGACCCGGGACAGGCGGAGGCGACCCAGTACTTC.

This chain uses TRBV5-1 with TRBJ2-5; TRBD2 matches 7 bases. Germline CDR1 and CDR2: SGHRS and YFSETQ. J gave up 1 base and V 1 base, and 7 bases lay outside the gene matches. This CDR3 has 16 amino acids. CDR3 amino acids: CASSLRLAEGQETQYF. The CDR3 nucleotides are TGCGCCAGCAGCTTGCGCCTAGCGGAAGGCCAAGAGACCCAGTACTTC. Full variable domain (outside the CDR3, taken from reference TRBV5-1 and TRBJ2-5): KAGVTQTPRYLIKTRGQQVTLSCSPISGHRSVSWYQQTPGQGLQFLFEYFSETQRNKGNFPGRFSGRQFSNSRSEMNVSTLELGDSALYLCASSLRLAEGQETQYFGPGTRLLVL.

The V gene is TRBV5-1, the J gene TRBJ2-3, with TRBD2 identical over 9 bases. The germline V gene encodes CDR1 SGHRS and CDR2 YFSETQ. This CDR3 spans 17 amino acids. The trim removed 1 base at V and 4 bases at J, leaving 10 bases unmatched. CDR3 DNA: TGCGCCAGCAGCTTGCTGGGGACTAGCCCCCCGCCAGATACGCAGTATTTT. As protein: CASSLLGTSPPPDTQYF.

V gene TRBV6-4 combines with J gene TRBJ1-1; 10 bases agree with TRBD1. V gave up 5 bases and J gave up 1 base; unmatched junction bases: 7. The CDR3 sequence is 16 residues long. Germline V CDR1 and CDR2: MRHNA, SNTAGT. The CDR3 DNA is TGTGCCAGCAGTAAGATGGGGACAGGGGCGAACACTGAAGCTTTCTTT. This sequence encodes CASSKMGTGANTEAFF.

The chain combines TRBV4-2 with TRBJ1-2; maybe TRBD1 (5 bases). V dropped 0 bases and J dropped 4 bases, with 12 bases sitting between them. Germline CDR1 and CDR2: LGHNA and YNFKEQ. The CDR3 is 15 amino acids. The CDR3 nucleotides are TGTGCCAGCAGCCAAGATAAAGGGGTTAGCTATGGCTACACCTTC. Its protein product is CASSQDKGVSYGYTF.

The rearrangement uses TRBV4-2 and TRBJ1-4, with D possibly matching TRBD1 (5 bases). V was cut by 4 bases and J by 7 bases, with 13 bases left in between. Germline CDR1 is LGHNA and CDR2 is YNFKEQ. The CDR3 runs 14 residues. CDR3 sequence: CASSPDMGGEKLFF. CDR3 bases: TGTGCCAGCAGCCCGGACATGGGGGGTGAAAAACTGTTTTTT.

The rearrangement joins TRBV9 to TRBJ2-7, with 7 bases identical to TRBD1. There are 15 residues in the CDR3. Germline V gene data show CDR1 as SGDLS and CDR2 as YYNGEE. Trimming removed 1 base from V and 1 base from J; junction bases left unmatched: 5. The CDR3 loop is CASSVRGGPSYEQYF. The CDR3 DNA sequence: TGTGCCAGCAGCGTAAGAGGGGGCCCTTCCTACGAGCAGTACTTC.

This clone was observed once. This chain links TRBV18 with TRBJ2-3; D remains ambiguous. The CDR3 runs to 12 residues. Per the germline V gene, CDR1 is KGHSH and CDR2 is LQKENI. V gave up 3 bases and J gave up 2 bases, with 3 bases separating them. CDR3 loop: CASSPSTDTQYF. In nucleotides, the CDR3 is TGTGCCAGCTCACCCTCCACAGATACGCAGTATTTT.

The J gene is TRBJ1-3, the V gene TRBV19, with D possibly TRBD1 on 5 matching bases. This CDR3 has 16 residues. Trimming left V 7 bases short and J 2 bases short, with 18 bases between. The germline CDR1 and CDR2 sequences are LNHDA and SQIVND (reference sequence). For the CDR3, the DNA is TGTGCCAGTACGAAGACTAGGGGTTTTGCTGGAAACACCATATATTTT. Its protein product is CASTKTRGFAGNTIYF.